The 9 T cell receptor beta chains below were found in one sample sequenced in a study of cytomegalovirus exposure and HLA in healthy donors. The PCR made use of 60 Vbeta and 13 Jbeta primers. Using immunoSEQ multiplex PCR, the repertoire was profiled, and TCRdb retains in-frame clones only, with some absent. The sample has 150,000 to 200,000 clones; 70% to 80% are singletons. The sequencing input was PBMCs. These receptors all come from a man aged 18 to 30 in good health and CMV-seronegative.

This rearrangement joins TRBV6-1 to TRBJ1-5; no firm D call. V was clipped by 6 bases and J by 4 bases, with 10 bases between them. Germline V gene sequence: CDR1 MNHNS, CDR2 SASEGT. CDR3 length equals 13 residues. The CDR3 coding sequence is TGTGCCAGCAGGAGCGTAAGGAATCAGCCCCAGCATTTT. Translation gives CASRSVRNQPQHF.

The rearrangement links TRBV5-6 to TRBJ1-4; D uncertain. The length of the CDR3 is 14 residues. Looked up from germline, CDR1 is SGHDT and CDR2 is YYEEEE. With 1 base removed from V and 5 bases from J, the gap between germline ends came to 9 bases. CDR3 nucleotide sequence: TGTGCCAGCAGCTTGCCAGGTAGAAATGAAAAACTGTTTTTT. Protein product: CASSLPGRNEKLFF. The full variable domain, its missing parts supplied by reference TRBV5-6 and TRBJ1-4, is DAGVTQSPTHLIKTRGQQVTLRCSPKSGHDTVSWYQQALGQGPQFIFQYYEEEERQRGNFPDRFSGHQFPNYSSELNVNALLLGDSALYLCASSLPGRNEKLFFGSGTQLSVL.

The chain links TRBV9 to TRBJ1-1; 7 bases are shared with TRBD1. The CDR3 sequence is 12 residues long. Germline values: CDR1 SGDLS, CDR2 YYNGEE. V was clipped by 2 bases and J by 7 bases; unmatched bases: 2. The CDR3 DNA follows: TGTGCCAGCAGCGTGAGACAGGGTGAAGCTTTCTTT. This translates into CASSVRQGEAFF.

The genes are TRBV27 and TRBJ2-1, with D tentatively TRBD2 (5 bases). The germline V gene has CDR1 MNHEY and CDR2 SMNVEV (reference sequence). The CDR3 totals 15 residues. The V and J ends lost 3 bases and 5 bases respectively, with 14 bases between them. In DNA, the CDR3 is TGTGCCAGCAGTTTTGTTAGCGCGAGCCACAATGAGCAGTTCTTC. This encodes CASSFVSASHNEQFF.

The chain links TRBV7-9 to TRBJ2-2, with 10 bases identical to TRBD1. The trim removed 5 bases at V and 4 bases at J, leaving 7 bases unmatched. Germline loops: CDR1 SEHNR, CDR2 FQNEAQ (reference sequence). The CDR3 sequence is 16 residues long. Written as DNA, the CDR3 is TGTGCCAGCAGCGCCCGGGACAGGGGCTTCACCGGGGAGCTGTTTTTT. It yields the protein CASSARDRGFTGELFF.

The J gene is TRBJ2-2, the V gene TRBV5-4; D not resolved. Trimming cost V 4 bases and J 7 bases, with 11 bases left between them. Germline-derived CDR1 and CDR2 are SGHNT and YYREEE (reference sequence). The CDR3 loop spans 13 amino acids. CDR3 residues: CASSRPSSGELFF. The CDR3 DNA sequence: TGTGCCAGCAGCCGACCTTCTAGCGGGGAGCTGTTTTTT.

The chain links TRBV5-4 to TRBJ2-5; a possible D gene is TRBD2 (6 bases). The CDR3 sequence is 15 residues long. The ends were cut back, 0 bases at V and 5 bases at J, with 14 bases in the middle. The V gene's germline CDR1 is SGHNT and CDR2 YYREEE (reference sequence). The CDR3 DNA sequence: TGTGCCAGCAGCTTGGCCGCAGGGAGGAGTGAGACCCAGTACTTC. As protein: CASSLAAGRSETQYF.

The chain couples TRBV20-1 to TRBJ1-4; 9 bases are a match to TRBD1. Germline CDR1 reads DFQATT; CDR2 reads SNEGSKA (reference sequence). The ends lost 6 bases at V and 13 bases at J; junction bases unmatched: 6. The CDR3 contains 11 residues. The CDR3 spells CSARGGQGLFF. The CDR3 DNA reads TGCAGTGCAAGGGGGGGACAGGGACTGTTTTTT.

The chain links TRBV5-6 to TRBJ2-3; D gene uncertain. V dropped 2 bases and J dropped 6 bases, with 7 bases sitting between them. Per the germline V gene, CDR1 is SGHDT and CDR2 is YYEEEE. The CDR3 consists of 12 residues. CDR3 residues: CASSLLVDTQYF. DNA of the CDR3: TGTGCCAGCAGCTTATTAGTGGATACGCAGTATTTT.